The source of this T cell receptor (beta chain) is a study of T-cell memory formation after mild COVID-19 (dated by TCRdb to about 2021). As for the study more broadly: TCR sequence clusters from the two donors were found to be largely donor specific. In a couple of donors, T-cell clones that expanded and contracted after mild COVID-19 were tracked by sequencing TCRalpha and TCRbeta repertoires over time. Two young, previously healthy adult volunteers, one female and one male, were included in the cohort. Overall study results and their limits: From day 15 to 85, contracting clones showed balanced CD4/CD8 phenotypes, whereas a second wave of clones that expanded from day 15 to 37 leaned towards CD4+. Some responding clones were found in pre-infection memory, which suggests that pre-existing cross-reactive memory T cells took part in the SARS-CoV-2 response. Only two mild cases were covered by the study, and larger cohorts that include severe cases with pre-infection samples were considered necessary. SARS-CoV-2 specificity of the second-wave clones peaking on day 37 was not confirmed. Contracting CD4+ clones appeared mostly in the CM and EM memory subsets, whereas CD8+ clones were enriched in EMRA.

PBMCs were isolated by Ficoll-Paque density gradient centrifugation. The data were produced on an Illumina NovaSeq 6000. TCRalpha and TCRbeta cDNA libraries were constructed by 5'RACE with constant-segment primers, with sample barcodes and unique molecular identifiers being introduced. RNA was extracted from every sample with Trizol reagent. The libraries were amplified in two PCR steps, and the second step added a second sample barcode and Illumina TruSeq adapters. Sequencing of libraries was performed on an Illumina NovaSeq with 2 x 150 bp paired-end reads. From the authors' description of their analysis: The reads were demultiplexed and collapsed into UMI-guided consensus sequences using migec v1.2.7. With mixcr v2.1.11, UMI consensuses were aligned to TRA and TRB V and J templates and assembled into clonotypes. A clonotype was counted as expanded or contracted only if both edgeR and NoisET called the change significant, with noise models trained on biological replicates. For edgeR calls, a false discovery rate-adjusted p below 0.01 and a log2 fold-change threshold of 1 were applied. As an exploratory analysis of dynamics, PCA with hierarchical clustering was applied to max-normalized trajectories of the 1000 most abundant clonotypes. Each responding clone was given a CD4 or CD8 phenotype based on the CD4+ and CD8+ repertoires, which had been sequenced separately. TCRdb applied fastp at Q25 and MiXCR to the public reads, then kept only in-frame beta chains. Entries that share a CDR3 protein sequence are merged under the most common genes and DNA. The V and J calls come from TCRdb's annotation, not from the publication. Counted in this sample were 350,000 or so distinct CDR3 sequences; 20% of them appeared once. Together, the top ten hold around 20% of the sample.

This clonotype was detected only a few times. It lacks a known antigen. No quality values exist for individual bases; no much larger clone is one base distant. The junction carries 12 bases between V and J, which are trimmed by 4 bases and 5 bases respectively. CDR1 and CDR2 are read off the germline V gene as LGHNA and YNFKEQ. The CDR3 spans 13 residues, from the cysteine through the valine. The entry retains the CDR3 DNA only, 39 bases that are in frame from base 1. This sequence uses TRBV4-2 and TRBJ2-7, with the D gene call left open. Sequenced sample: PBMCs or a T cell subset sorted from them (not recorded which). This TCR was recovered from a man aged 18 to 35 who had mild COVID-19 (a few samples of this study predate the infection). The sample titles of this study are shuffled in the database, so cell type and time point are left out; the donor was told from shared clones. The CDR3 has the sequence CASSPLLGHEQYV. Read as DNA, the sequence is TGTGCCAGCAGCCCCCTCCTCGGGCACGAGCAGTACGTC.